There are a few counts of the clone carrying this TCR beta chain. The antigen is not known. Quantitative 5'-RACE was performed with molecular barcodes, and it yielded the TCR beta libraries. TCRdb reprocessed the 5' RACE reads with MiXCR, giving one entry per CDR3 protein. Of 200,000 to 250,000 distinct CDR3 sequences listed, more than 9% are singletons. This sample is drawn from a study of CD8 T cells in ankylosing spondylitis. Study-wide points: Apparently characteristic of ankylosing spondylitis blood was a TCR beta motif (fewer than ten highly homologous variants). From matched ankylosing spondylitis synovial fluid, disease-linked clones were reportedly recovered at significantly enriched levels.

With 6 bases clipped from V and 5 bases from J, the junction kept 9 bases outside the gene matches. In germline, CDR1 is DFQATT, CDR2 SNEGSKA (reference sequence). The CDR3 is made up of 14 amino acids. The sequenced sample consisted of blood, either unsorted or a sorted T cell fraction (not recorded which). The genes are TRBV20-1 and TRBJ2-1, with 8 bases aligning to TRBD2. The TCR originated in a male donor with ankylosing spondylitis or in good health (not recorded which). Here the CDR3 reads CSAGGASGNNEQFF. The CDR3 nucleotides are TGCAGTGCCGGGGGGGCTAGCGGAAACAATGAGCAGTTCTTC.